Listed below are T cell receptor beta chains from one sample, sequenced in a study of beta chain features in type 1 diabetes. Only in-frame clones appear in the TCRdb table, and some are missing; sequencing was by immunoSEQ multiplex PCR. Altogether around 280,000 clones are present, approximately 15% being singletons, with the ten largest covering approximately 0.015%. The sample taken for sequencing was naive CD4+ T cells from blood. Receptor source: a man between 18 and 35 years old with type 1 diabetes. CDR3s include the opening cysteine and the closing phenylalanine or tryptophan. The D gene is left open where the match is weak. The size field is filled for only some rows; it gives once, few, many or a size class.

V gene	J gene	clone size	D gene	CDR3 protein	CDR3 DNA
TRBV5-6	TRBJ2-2	NA	TRBD1	CASSLRQGTGELFF	TGTGCCAGCAGCTTGCGACAGGGTACCGGGGAGCTGTTTTTT
TRBV28	TRBJ2-7	NA	TRBD2	CASSSGGRVREQYF	TGTGCCAGCAGTTCCGGGGGGAGGGTACGCGAGCAGTACTTC
TRBV5-1	TRBJ2-4	few	TRBD2	CASSLALAGAGNIQYF	TGCGCCAGCAGCTTGGCCTTAGCGGGAGCTGGAAACATTCAGTACTTC
TRBV4-2	TRBJ2-7	NA	NA	CASSQLYLGGRVYEQYF	TGTGCCAGCAGCCAATTGTACTTGGGGGGAAGGGTCTACGAGCAGTACTTC
TRBV7-9	TRBJ1-1	NA	NA	CASSPVGRGMNTEAFF	TGTGCCAGCAGCCCAGTAGGGCGGGGTATGAACACTGAAGCTTTCTTT
TRBV28	TRBJ2-7	NA	NA	CASSFTYGQYF	TGTGCCAGCAGTTTTACCTACGGGCAGTACTTC
TRBV29-1	TRBJ1-1	NA	NA	CSVNMNTEAFF	TGCAGCGTTAACATGAACACTGAAGCTTTCTTT
TRBV9	TRBJ2-7	few	TRBD1	CASSVGQGTYEQYF	TGTGCCAGCAGCGTAGGACAGGGTACCTACGAGCAGTACTTC
TRBV18	TRBJ2-7	few	NA	CASSRRESYEQYF	TGTGCCAGCTCACGGCGGGAATCCTACGAGCAGTACTTC
TRBV28	TRBJ2-5	NA	NA	CASSLLERETQYF	TGTGCCAGCAGTTTACTGGAGCGAGAGACCCAGTACTTC
TRBV27	TRBJ2-5	few	TRBD2	CASSLYASGAQETQYF	TGTGCCAGCAGTTTATACGCTAGCGGGGCCCAAGAGACCCAGTACTTC
TRBV5-1	TRBJ2-1	few	TRBD2	CASSLAEAGYNEQFF	TGCGCCAGCAGCTTGGCCGAAGCGGGGTACAATGAGCAGTTCTTC
TRBV6-5	TRBJ2-1	NA	TRBD2	CASSHPTSGKESSFF	TGTGCCAGCAGCCACCCGACTAGCGGGAAGGAGAGTTCGTTCTTC
TRBV10-3	TRBJ1-1	few	NA	CATRPDSGGTEAFF	TGTGCCACACGACCGGACAGCGGGGGAACTGAAGCTTTCTTT
TRBV28	TRBJ2-1	NA	TRBD2	CASSLLIPVLADYNEQFF	TGTGCCAGCAGTTTACTAATCCCTGTTCTAGCGGACTACAATGAGCAGTTCTTC
TRBV18	TRBJ2-7	NA	TRBD1	CASSEGQGAIYEQYF	TGTGCCAGCTCAGAAGGACAGGGGGCAATCTACGAGCAGTACTTC
TRBV7-2	TRBJ1-4	few	NA	CASSPRGGVEEKLFF	TGTGCCAGCAGCCCCAGAGGGGGGGTTGAGGAAAAACTGTTTTTT
TRBV25-1	TRBJ2-4	NA	NA	CASSEHGGGGAKNIQYF	TGTGCCAGCAGTGAGCATGGGGGCGGTGGAGCCAAAAACATTCAGTACTTC
TRBV11-2	TRBJ2-1	NA	NA	CASSAILGRGLGRFF	TGTGCCAGCAGCGCTATATTGGGGCGGGGCCTGGGTAGGTTCTTC
TRBV21-1	TRBJ2-6	few	NA	CASSTRLAGCDSGANVLTF	TGTGCCAGCAGCACCCGACTAGCGGGATGTGACTCTGGGGCCAACGTCCTGACTTTC
TRBV30	TRBJ2-7	NA	TRBD1	CAWNRQGPGQYF	TGTGCCTGGAACAGACAGGGGCCGGGGCAGTACTTC
TRBV5-1	TRBJ1-1	NA	TRBD1	CASSPDRGGTEAFF	TGCGCCAGCAGCCCTGACAGGGGCGGGACTGAAGCTTTCTTT
TRBV11-2	TRBJ2-5	few	NA	CASSSGLGSGDQYF	TGTGCCAGCAGCTCCGGACTGGGATCTGGGGACCAGTACTTC
TRBV9	TRBJ1-2	NA	NA	CASSVTTSVSYGYTF	TGTGCCAGCAGCGTAACCACATCCGTTTCCTATGGCTACACCTTC
TRBV7-9	TRBJ2-7	few	NA	CASSLSLAGEQYF	TGTGCCAGCAGCTTATCGCTAGCAGGCGAGCAGTACTTC
TRBV5-1	TRBJ2-4	NA	NA	CASSSTVAKNIQYF	TGCGCCAGCAGCTCGACTGTAGCCAAAAACATTCAGTACTTC
TRBV30	TRBJ1-1	NA	NA	CAWSVLRHTEAFF	TGTGCCTGGAGTGTACTTCGCCACACTGAAGCTTTCTTT
TRBV15	TRBJ2-1	few	NA	CATSRGVSGNEQFF	TGTGCCACCAGCAGAGGGGTTAGCGGCAATGAGCAGTTCTTC
TRBV7-6	TRBJ2-3	NA	TRBD2	CASSFVAGGTDTQYF	TGTGCCAGCAGCTTTGTAGCGGGGGGGACAGATACGCAGTATTTT
TRBV5-1	TRBJ1-5	few	TRBD1	CASSLGTGGPNQPQHF	TGCGCCAGCAGCTTGGGGACAGGGGGCCCCAATCAGCCCCAGCATTTT
TRBV7-2	TRBJ2-7	few	NA	CASSLRDTANYEQYF	TGTGCCAGCAGCTTACGAGACACAGCCAACTACGAGCAGTACTTC
TRBV30	TRBJ2-1	NA	NA	CAWSTSNEQFF	TGTGCCTGGAGTACTAGCAATGAGCAGTTCTTC
TRBV19	TRBJ1-5	NA	TRBD1	CARRTRDRPQGRVGF	TGTGCCAGGCGAACCCGGGACAGACCTCAAGGACGGGTTGGTTTT
TRBV5-1	TRBJ2-6	few	NA	CASSLGQAGGANVLTF	TGCGCCAGCAGCTTGGGACAGGCCGGAGGGGCCAACGTCCTGACTTTC
TRBV5-4	TRBJ2-7	few	TRBD2	CASSVILAPIGEQYF	TGTGCCAGCAGCGTAATACTAGCGCCGATAGGGGAGCAGTACTTC
TRBV19	TRBJ2-2	NA	TRBD1	CASSTGTAINTGELFF	TGTGCCAGTAGTACCGGGACAGCTATTAACACCGGGGAGCTGTTTTTT
TRBV28	TRBJ1-5	NA	TRBD1	CASALPQGAGQPQHF	TGTGCCAGCGCTTTGCCCCAGGGGGCAGGTCAGCCCCAGCATTTT
TRBV28	TRBJ2-7	NA	TRBD1	CASSSGTVREQYF	TGTGCCAGCAGTTCAGGGACAGTCAGGGAGCAGTACTTC
TRBV6-5	TRBJ2-3	few	NA	CASSYSTDTDTQYF	TGTGCCAGCAGTTACTCTACTGACACAGATACGCAGTATTTT